This T cell receptor beta chain was documented in a study of blood T cell repertoires in COVID-19. Study in general: COVID-19 samples, acute and convalescent, were from the United States, Italy and Spain. PBMCs, B-cell-depleted T cells, or T cells were the source of the cDNA or gDNA that made up the material.

V was cut by 2 bases and J by 6 bases, with 6 bases left in between. The CDR3 has 12 amino acids. Germline loops: CDR1 SEHNR, CDR2 FQNEAQ (reference sequence). Sequenced by immunoSEQ multiplex PCR; TCRdb stores in-frame clones only, minus some. Here the sample spans some 180,000 clones, roughly 80% being singletons. Sequencing was done on a sample of peripheral blood. The V gene is TRBV7-9, the J gene TRBJ2-3, with no clear D. The sequence derives from a woman aged 55-69 years with COVID-19, enrolled during active disease. The CDR3 DNA is TGTGCCAGCAGCTTATCCGAGGATACGCAGTATTTT. Its translation is CASSLSEDTQYF.